This T cell receptor (beta chain) was profiled in a study of shared clonotypes between healthy human individuals. About the study: Researchers assigned three CD4 naive, three CD4 memory, two CD8 naive and one CD8 memory plate to each donor. Overall study results and limits: Represented diversity (both genetic and exposure-history) was limited by the small number of donors.

On this clone: The antigen is not known.

Deep-level running was used for the assay. Sequencing was performed with immunoSEQ multiplex PCR; in TCRdb, only in-frame clones are kept and a portion is missing. Here the sample spans under 700,000 clones, approximately 95% being singletons. CDR3 length: 15 amino acids. With V trimmed by 5 bases and J by 3 bases, 9 bases remained unmatched. CDR1 and CDR2 (germline): SGHVS, FNYEAQ. Selected positively for CCR7 and CD45RO-negative, naive CD8 cells excluded terminally differentiated effector memory CD45RA+ cells. Donors comprised healthy HIV-negative adults lacking recent acute infections or vaccinations.

What was sequenced was naive CD8+ T cells sorted from blood. This TCR was sampled from a woman aged 25 to 39 in good health. The chain joins TRBV7-6 to TRBJ1-2; 7 positions agree with TRBD1. The CDR3 DNA follows: TGTGCCAGCAGCGCTTGGGACAGAGGAGACTATGGCTACACCTTC. It is translated as CASSAWDRGDYGYTF.